This T cell receptor (beta chain) was sequenced during a study of blood T cell repertoires in COVID-19. Whole-study context: Samples taken during acute and convalescent COVID-19 were collected in the United States, Italy and Spain. T cells, B-cell-depleted T cells, or PBMCs supplied cDNA or gDNA.

Authors' methods: The authors estimated nucleated cell counts from reference gene primer amplification. TCRdb's copy holds only in-frame clones and misses some; the assay was immunoSEQ multiplex PCR. The DNA was the basis for D and trimming; V, J and clone size are from that table. The sample has about 200,000 clones, over 75% seen once. The CDR3 has 14 amino acids. The germline V and J ends were trimmed by 6 bases and 5 bases, with 16 bases remaining between them. The V gene's germline CDR1 is SNHLY and CDR2 FYNNEI. In its sample, this clone was seen a few times. This clonotype was sampled from a woman between 40 and 50 years old with acute or convalescent COVID-19. The genes are TRBV2 and TRBJ1-1; D possibly corresponds to TRBD1 (6 bases). The sequencing sample was made of peripheral blood. CDR3: CASSGGPGGTEAFF. Written as DNA, the CDR3 is TGTGCCAGCAGCGGGGGGCCCGGGGGAACTGAAGCTTTCTTT.